This is a list of T cell receptor beta chains from one sample in a study of identical twins. In TCRdb, the 5' RACE reads were re-called with MiXCR into one record per CDR3 protein. The sample carries about 920,000 distinct CDR3 sequences, 9% to 15% recorded once. This sample was shared with a second study, whose subject was yellow fever vaccine responses in identical twins.

Sequencing was performed on PBMCs. The receptors were sampled from a woman in her late teens or twenties in good health. The CDR3 runs from the conserved cysteine through the conserved F or W. A D gene is named only where the DNA matches it firmly. Where a row states a size, it is once, few, many or the class of an expanded clone; other rows omit it.

. | . | TRBJ2-2 | TRBV7-3 | TGTGCCAGCAGTCTTTTTAAGGGTGGGGAGCTGTTTTTT | CASSLFKGGELFF
TRBD1 | few | TRBJ2-5 | TRBV20-1 | TGCAGTGCTAGACTCGACAGGGGTCGGGAGACCCAGTACTTC | CSARLDRGRETQYF
. | . | TRBJ2-7 | TRBV28 | TGTGCCAGCTATCCCCCCACAGGAGGACTAAATGAGCAGTACTTC | CASYPPTGGLNEQYF
. | . | TRBJ2-7 | TRBV7-8 | TGTGCCAGCAGCTTAGGCCAGACCAAATACGAGCAGTACTTC | CASSLGQTKYEQYF
TRBD2 | . | TRBJ2-5 | TRBV14 | TGTGCCAGCAGCTACCTTGGAAGGGGACTAGAACAAGAGACCCAGTACTTC | CASSYLGRGLEQETQYF
. | . | TRBJ1-2 | TRBV27 | TGTGCCAGCAGTCGCGCCCCGAACCCTAACTATGGCTACACCTTC | CASSRAPNPNYGYTF
. | few | TRBJ2-2 | TRBV20-1 | TGCAGTGCTAGAGTTCTGGGGGACACCGGGGAGCTGTTTTTT | CSARVLGDTGELFF
. | . | TRBJ1-1 | TRBV28 | TGTGCCAGCACAATCGGGAGGAACACTGAAGCTTTCTTT | CASTIGRNTEAFF
. | . | TRBJ2-5 | TRBV15 | TGTGCCACCGGAGGGGGTTACGAGACCCAGTACTTC | CATGGGYETQYF
TRBD2 | many | TRBJ2-7 | TRBV6-5 | TGTGCCAGCAGTTACCTAGCGGGAGTCTACGAGCAGTACTTC | CASSYLAGVYEQYF
. | . | TRBJ1-6 | TRBV19 | TGTGCCAGTAGTATGCCTCCGCTGGGCTCACCCCTCCACTTT | CASSMPPLGSPLHF
TRBD1 | . | TRBJ2-1 | TRBV5-1 | TGCGCCAGCAGCCCAACTACAGGGGGGACCTACAATGAGCAGTTCTTC | CASSPTTGGTYNEQFF
. | few | TRBJ2-7 | TRBV6-5 | TGTGCCAGCAGTTACTCGGTTGGGGACGAGCAGTACTTC | CASSYSVGDEQYF
TRBD2 | . | TRBJ2-1 | TRBV6-1 | TGTGCCAGCAGTGAATCCCTTCTAGCGGGAGGTAGTGGGACCTACAATGAGCAGTTCTTC | CASSESLLAGGSGTYNEQFF
. | . | TRBJ2-3 | TRBV6-5 | TGTGCCAGCAGTTACTCGTTAATTTCTGCAGATACGCAGTATTTT | CASSYSLISADTQYF
TRBD1 | many | TRBJ2-2 | TRBV24-1 | TGTGCCACCAGTGACCGGGGACAGGGGACTGCCGGGGAGCTGTTTTTT | CATSDRGQGTAGELFF
. | . | TRBJ2-7 | TRBV4-2 | TGTGCCAGCAGCCAGGCAACAGGGTTGGCAGACGAGCAGTACTTC | CASSQATGLADEQYF
TRBD2 | . | TRBJ2-3 | TRBV7-9 | TGTGCCAGCAGCTTCGGGGGGGAGACAGATACGCAGTATTTT | CASSFGGETDTQYF
. | . | TRBJ2-3 | TRBV7-2 | TGTGCCAGCAGCTTATCTACTAGAGTCTCAGATACGCAGTATTTT | CASSLSTRVSDTQYF
. | few | TRBJ2-1 | TRBV29-1 | TGCAGCGTTGCTCACAATGAGCAGTTCTTC | CSVAHNEQFF
. | . | TRBJ2-7 | TRBV12-3/TRBV12-4 | TGTGCCAGCAGTTACCTTATGGAAGGACGCTACGAGCAGTACTTC | CASSYLMEGRYEQYF
. | . | TRBJ2-3 | TRBV4-1 | TGCGCCAGCAGCCAAGTGGGAGCCACAGATACGCAGTATTTT | CASSQVGATDTQYF
TRBD1 | many | TRBJ1-2 | TRBV20-1 | TGCAGTGCTCACCGGGACAGGGGAGGTGGCTACACCTTC | CSAHRDRGGGYTF
TRBD1 | few | TRBJ1-5 | TRBV12-3/TRBV12-4 | TGTGCCAGCAGCATCCGACAGGGGGCTGATCAGCCCCAGCATTTT | CASSIRQGADQPQHF
. | few | TRBJ1-1 | TRBV20-1 | TGCAGTGCTAGTACAGAAGAAGCTTTCTTT | CSASTEEAFF
. | many | TRBJ1-1 | TRBV5-1 | TGCGCCAGCAGCGCGGGGGTAGTTGGTGAAGCTTTCTTT | CASSAGVVGEAFF
TRBD1 | few | TRBJ1-6 | TRBV12-3/TRBV12-4 | TGTGCCAGCAGGGGACAGCTTAATTCACCCCTCCACTTT | CASRGQLNSPLHF
. | many | TRBJ2-5 | TRBV7-9 | TGTGCCAGCAGCTTGGGTCCACCAGAGACCCAGTACTTC | CASSLGPPETQYF
TRBD2 | few | TRBJ2-1 | TRBV7-9 | TGTGCCAGCAGCGATCTAGCGGGGGTCTCCTACAATGAGCAGTTCTTC | CASSDLAGVSYNEQFF
TRBD2 | . | TRBJ2-2 | TRBV11-2 | TGTGCCAGCAGCTTAGAAACTAGCGGCGTCACCGGGGAGCTGTTTTTT | CASSLETSGVTGELFF
TRBD1 | . | TRBJ1-1 | TRBV20-1 | TGCAGCGCCTCCATCGTGGGACAGATGGCAACCATGAACACTGAAGCTTTCTTT | CSASIVGQMATMNTEAFF
. | few | TRBJ1-1 | TRBV5-1 | TGCGCCAGCAGCTTGGGGGGTGCAGGACCTGAAGCTTTCTTT | CASSLGGAGPEAFF
TRBD1 | many | TRBJ1-6 | TRBV12-3/TRBV12-4 | TGTGCCAGCAGATCCCTCGGGACAGGGGCTTCACCCCTCCACTTT | CASRSLGTGASPLHF
TRBD2 | few | TRBJ2-1 | TRBV7-2 | TGTGCCAGCAGCTCCCAGAGCGGGGGATCCTACAATGAGCAGTTCTTC | CASSSQSGGSYNEQFF
TRBD2 | many | TRBJ2-1 | TRBV12-3/TRBV12-4 | TGTGCCAGCAGGTGGACTAGCGGGGGAGATGAGCAGTTCTTC | CASRWTSGGDEQFF
TRBD1 | once | TRBJ1-5 | TRBV5-1 | TGCGCCAGCAGCGAGGGGACAGGGTTCTTTCAGCCCCAGCATTTT | CASSEGTGFFQPQHF
. | few | TRBJ2-1 | TRBV7-3 | TGTGCCAGCAGCTTAAGGAGCGGCCTAAGCTCCTACAATGAGCAGTTCTTC | CASSLRSGLSSYNEQFF